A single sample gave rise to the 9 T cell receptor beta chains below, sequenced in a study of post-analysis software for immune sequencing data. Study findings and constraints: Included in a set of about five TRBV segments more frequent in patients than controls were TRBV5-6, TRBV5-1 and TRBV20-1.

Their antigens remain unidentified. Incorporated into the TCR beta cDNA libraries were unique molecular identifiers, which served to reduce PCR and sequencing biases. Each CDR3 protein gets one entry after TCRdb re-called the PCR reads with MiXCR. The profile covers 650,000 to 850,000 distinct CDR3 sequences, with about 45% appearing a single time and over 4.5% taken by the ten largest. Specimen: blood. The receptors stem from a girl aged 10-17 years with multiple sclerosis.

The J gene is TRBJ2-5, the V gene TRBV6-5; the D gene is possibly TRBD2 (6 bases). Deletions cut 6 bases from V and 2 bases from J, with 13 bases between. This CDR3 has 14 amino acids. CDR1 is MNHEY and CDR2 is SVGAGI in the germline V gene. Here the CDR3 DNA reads TGTGCCAGCAGCGTGCTCGCGGGGCAAGAGACCCAGTACTTC. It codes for CASSVLAGQETQYF.

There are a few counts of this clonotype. DNA for the CDR3: TGTGCCAGCAGCCCGGCCGCGGGACAGGGTGGAGCGCGGACTGAAGCTTTCTTT. This sequence encodes CASSPAAGQGGARTEAFF. V and J are TRBV7-6 and TRBJ1-1; 9 bases line up with TRBD1. The CDR3 loop spans 18 amino acids. Germline trimming cut 5 bases from V and 5 bases from J; bases unmatched to any gene: 18. Per the germline V gene, CDR1 is SGHVS and CDR2 is FNYEAQ.

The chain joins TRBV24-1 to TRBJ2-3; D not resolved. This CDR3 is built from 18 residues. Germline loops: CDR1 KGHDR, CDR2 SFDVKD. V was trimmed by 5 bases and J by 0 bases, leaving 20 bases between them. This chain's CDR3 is CATSGSSALTPSTDTQYF. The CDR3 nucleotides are TGTGCCACCAGTGGCTCTAGTGCCCTTACTCCTAGCACAGATACGCAGTATTTT.

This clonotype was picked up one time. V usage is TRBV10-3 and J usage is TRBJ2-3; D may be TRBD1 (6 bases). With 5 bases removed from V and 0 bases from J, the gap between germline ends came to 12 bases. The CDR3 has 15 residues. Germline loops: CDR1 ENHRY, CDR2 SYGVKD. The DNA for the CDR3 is TGTGCCATCAGTCCGACAGGATCTAGCACAGATACGCAGTATTTT. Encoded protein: CAISPTGSSTDTQYF.

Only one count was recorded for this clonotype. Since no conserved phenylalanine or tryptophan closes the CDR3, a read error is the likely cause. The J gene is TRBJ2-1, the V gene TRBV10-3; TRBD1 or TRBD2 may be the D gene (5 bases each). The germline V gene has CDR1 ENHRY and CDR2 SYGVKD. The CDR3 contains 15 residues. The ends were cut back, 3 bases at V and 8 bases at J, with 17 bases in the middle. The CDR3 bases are TGTGCCATCAGTGACCGCCGGGACGCTGCCGATGAGCAGTTCGTC. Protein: CAISDRRDAADEQFV.

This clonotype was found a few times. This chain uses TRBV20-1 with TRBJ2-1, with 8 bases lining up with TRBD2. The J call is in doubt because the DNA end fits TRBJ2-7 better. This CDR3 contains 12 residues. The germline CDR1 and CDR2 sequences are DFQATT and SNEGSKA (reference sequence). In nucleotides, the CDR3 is TGCAGTCGCTCCGGGACTAGTAATGAGCAGTACTTC. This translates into CSRSGTSNEQYF.

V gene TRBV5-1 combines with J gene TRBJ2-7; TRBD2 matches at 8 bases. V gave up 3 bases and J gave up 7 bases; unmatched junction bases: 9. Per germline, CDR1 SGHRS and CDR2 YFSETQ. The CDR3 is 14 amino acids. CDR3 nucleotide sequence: TGCGCCAGCAGCTCGGGACTAGAAGACAATGAGCAGTACTTC. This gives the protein CASSSGLEDNEQYF.

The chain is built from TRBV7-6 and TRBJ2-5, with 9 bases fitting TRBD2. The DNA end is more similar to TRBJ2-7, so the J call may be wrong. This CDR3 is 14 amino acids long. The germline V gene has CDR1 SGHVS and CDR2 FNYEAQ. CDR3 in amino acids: CASSPIAGDYEQYF. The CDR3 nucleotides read TGTGCCAGCAGCCCAATAGCGGGAGACTACGAGCAGTACTTC.

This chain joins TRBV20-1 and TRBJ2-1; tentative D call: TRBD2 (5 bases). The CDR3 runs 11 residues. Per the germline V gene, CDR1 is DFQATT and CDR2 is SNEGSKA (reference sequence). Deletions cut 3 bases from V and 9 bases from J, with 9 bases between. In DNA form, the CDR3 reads TGCAGTGCTAGCGCTAGCACTGAGCAGTTCTTC. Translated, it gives CSASASTEQFF.